This T cell receptor (beta chain) came from a study of blood T cell repertoires in COVID-19. Study context: The United States, Italy and Spain were the sources of the acute and convalescent COVID-19 samples.

Assignment of participants to cohorts was predicated upon participant-reported clinical history. Resolution of symptoms, clearance, or two negative PCRs was present in recovered Cohort 3 donors. As originally analysed: Amplified reference gene primers provided the basis for estimating nucleated cell counts. Libraries were prepared by immunoSEQ multiplex PCR; TCRdb keeps only in-frame clonotypes and omits some of them. V and J calls and clone size are copied from that table; D and trimming were computed from the DNA. This sample has around 300,000 clones; approximately 90% occur once, and the top ten carry 2.4%. The germline gives CDR1 MDHEN, CDR2 SYDVKM. Trimming took off 4 bases at V and 0 bases at J, with 7 bases between the two ends. The CDR3 length is 13 residues.

The receptor was isolated from a young woman who had recovered from COVID-19. The chain joins TRBV28 to TRBJ2-7; D gene uncertain. The material sequenced was PBMCs or T cells enriched from blood (not recorded which). The CDR3 region is CASSSYSSYEQYF. CDR3 coding DNA: TGTGCCAGCAGTTCATACAGCTCCTACGAGCAGTACTTC.